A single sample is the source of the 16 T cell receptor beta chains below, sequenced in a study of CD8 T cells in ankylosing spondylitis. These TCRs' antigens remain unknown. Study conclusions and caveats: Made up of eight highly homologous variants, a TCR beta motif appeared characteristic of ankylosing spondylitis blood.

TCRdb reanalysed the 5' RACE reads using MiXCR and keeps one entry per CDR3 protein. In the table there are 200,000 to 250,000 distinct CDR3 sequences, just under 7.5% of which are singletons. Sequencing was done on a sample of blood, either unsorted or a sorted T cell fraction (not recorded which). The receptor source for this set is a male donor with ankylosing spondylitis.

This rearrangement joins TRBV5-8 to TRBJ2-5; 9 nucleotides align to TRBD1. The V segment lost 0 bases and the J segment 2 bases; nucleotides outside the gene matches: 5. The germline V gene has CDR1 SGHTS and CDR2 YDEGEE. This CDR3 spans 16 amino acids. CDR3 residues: CASSLGPGTGQETQYF. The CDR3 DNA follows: TGTGCCAGCAGCTTGGGACCAGGGACAGGGCAAGAGACCCAGTACTTC. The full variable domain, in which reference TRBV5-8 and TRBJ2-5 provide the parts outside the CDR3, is EAGVTQSPTHLIKTRGQQATLRCSPISGHTSVYWYQQALGLGLQFLLWYDEGEERNRGNFPPRFSGRQFPNYSSELNVNALELEDSALYLCASSLGPGTGQETQYFGPGTRLLVL.

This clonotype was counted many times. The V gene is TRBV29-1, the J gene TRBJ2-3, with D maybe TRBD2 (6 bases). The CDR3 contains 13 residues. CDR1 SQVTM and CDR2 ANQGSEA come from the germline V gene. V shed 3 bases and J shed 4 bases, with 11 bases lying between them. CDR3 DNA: TGCAGCGTTGACGGGGGTCGGGCAGATACGCAGTATTTT. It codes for CSVDGGRADTQYF.

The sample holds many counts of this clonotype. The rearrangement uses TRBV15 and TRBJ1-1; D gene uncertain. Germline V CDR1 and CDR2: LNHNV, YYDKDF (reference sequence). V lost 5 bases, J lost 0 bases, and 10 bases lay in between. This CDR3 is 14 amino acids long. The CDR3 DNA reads TGTGCCACCAGCGGAGGGATTATGAACACTGAAGCTTTCTTT. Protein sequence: CATSGGIMNTEAFF.

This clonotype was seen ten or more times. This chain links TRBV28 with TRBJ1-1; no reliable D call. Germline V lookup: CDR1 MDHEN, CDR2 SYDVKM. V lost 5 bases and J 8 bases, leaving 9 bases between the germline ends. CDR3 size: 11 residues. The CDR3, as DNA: TGTGCCAGCAGTCGTGGATGGGAAGCTTTCTTT. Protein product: CASSRGWEAFF. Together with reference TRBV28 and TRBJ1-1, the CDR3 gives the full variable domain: DVKVTQSSRYLVKRTGEKVFLECVQDMDHENMFWYRQDPGLGLRLIYFSYDVKMKEKGDIPEGYSVSREKKERFSLILESASTNQTSMYLCASSRGWEAFFGQGTRLTVV.

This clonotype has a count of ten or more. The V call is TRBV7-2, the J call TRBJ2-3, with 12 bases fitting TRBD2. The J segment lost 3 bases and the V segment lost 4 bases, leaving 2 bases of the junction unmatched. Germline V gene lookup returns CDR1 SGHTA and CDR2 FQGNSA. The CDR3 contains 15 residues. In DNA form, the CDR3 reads TGTGCCAGCAGCTGGACTAGCGGGGTTACAGATACGCAGTATTTT. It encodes CASSWTSGVTDTQYF.

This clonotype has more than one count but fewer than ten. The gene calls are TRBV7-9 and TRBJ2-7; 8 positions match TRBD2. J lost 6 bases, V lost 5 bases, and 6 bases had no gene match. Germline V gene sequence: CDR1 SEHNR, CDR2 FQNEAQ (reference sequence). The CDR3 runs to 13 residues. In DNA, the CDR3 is TGTGCCAGCAGCCCACCTCTAGCGGGCGAGCAGTACTTC. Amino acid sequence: CASSPPLAGEQYF.

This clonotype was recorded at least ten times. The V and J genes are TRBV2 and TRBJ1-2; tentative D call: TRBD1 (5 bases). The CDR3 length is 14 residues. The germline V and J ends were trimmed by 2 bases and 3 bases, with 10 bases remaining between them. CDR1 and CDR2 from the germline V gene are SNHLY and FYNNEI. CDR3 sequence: CASSEPEGYYGYTF. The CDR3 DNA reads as TGTGCCAGCAGTGAACCGGAGGGGTACTATGGCTACACCTTC.

The CDR3 sequence: CASTTETSGPSYEQYF. The DNA of the CDR3 is TGTGCCAGCACCACGGAGACTAGCGGGCCTTCCTACGAGCAGTACTTC. The chain links TRBV6-1 to TRBJ2-7; the match to TRBD2 covers 10 bases. Trimming cost V 7 bases and J 1 base; bases outside gene matches: 10. The CDR3 runs to 16 residues. The germline gives CDR1 MNHNS, CDR2 SASEGT.

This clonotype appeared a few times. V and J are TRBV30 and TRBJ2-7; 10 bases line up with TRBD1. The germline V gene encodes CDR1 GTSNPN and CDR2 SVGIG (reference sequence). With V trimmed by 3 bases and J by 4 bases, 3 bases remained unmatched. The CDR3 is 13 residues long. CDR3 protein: CAWRGTGEYEQYF. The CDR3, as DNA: TGTGCCTGGAGAGGGACAGGGGAATACGAGCAGTACTTC.

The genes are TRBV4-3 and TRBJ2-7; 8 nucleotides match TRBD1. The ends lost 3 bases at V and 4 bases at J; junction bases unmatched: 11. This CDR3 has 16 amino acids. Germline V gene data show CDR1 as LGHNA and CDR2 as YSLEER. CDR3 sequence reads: CASSQGLQGAAYEQYF. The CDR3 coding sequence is TGCGCCAGCAGCCAGGGGCTGCAGGGGGCTGCGTACGAGCAGTACTTC.

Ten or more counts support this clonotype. CDR3 region: CAISESGQGLHF. As DNA, the CDR3 is TGTGCCATCAGTGAGTCGGGACAGGGTCTCCACTTT. V usage is TRBV10-3 and J usage is TRBJ1-6; 9 bases agree with TRBD1. Per the germline V gene, CDR1 is ENHRY and CDR2 is SYGVKD. V shed 0 bases and J 16 bases; nucleotides not matched to a gene: 1. This CDR3 has 12 residues.

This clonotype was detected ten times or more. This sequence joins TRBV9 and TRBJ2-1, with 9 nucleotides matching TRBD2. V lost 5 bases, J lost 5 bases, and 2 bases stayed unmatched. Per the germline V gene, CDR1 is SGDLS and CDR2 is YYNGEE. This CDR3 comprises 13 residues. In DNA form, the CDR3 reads TGTGCCAGCAGGTCTAGCGGGAACAATGAGCAGTTCTTC. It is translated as CASRSSGNNEQFF.

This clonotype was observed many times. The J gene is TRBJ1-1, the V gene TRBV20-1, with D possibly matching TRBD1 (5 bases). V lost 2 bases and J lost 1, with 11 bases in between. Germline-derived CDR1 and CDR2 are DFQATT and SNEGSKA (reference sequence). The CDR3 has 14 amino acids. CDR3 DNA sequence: TGCAGTGCTAGATCATGGACACAGAACACTGAAGCTTTCTTT. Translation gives CSARSWTQNTEAFF.

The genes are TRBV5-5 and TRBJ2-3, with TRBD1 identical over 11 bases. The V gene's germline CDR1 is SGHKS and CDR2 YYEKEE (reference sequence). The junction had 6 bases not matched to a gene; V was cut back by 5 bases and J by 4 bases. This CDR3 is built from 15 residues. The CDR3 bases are TGTGCCAGCAGTCGGACAGGGGGCGACGCAGATACGCAGTATTTT. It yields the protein CASSRTGGDADTQYF.

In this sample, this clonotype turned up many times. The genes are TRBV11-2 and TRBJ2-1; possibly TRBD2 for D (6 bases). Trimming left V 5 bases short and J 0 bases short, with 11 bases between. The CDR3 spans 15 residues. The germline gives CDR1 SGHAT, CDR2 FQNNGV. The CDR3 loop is CASSPSAYSYNEQFF. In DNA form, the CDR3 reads TGTGCCAGCAGCCCTAGCGCCTACTCCTACAATGAGCAGTTCTTC.

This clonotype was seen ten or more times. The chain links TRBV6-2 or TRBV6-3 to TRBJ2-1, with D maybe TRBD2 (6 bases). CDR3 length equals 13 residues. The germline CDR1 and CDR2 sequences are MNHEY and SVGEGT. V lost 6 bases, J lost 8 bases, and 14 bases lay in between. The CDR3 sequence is CASRLASSHEQFF. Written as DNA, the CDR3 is TGTGCCAGCAGGCTAGCGTCCTCGCATGAGCAGTTCTTC.